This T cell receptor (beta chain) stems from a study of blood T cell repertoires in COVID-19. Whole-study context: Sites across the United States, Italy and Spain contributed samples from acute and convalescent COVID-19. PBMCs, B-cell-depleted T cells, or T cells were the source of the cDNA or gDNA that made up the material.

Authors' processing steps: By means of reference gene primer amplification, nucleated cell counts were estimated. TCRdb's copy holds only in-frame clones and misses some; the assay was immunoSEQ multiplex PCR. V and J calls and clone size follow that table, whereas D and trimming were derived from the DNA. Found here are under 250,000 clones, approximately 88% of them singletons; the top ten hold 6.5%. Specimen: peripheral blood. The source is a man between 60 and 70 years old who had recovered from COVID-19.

Here the CDR3 DNA reads TGTGCCAGCAGTTTAGGGACAGGGGTAAGCAATCAGCCCCAGCATTTT. This translates into CASSLGTGVSNQPQHF. The chain uses TRBV27 and TRBJ1-5; TRBD1 matches at 10 bases. CDR3 length: 16 amino acids. Germline V CDR1 and CDR2: MNHEY, SMNVEV (reference sequence). V shed 2 bases, J shed 1 base, and the junction held 2 bases outside the gene matches.